This paragraph reports one T cell receptor beta chain. No cognate antigen has been identified for it. One base away there is no much larger clone; base qualities are not given. Receptors were amplified or captured by the immunoSEQ multiplex PCR assay. Drawn from immuneACCESS, this table holds only the in-frame rearrangements with V and J called that TCRdb kept. Clones are partly lost; checked studies trace under half to an unresolved V gene and leave the rest unexplained. The sample data list more than 100,000 clones, and 80% to 90% of these were observed just once. The ten largest clonotypes hold 5.5% to 7% of the sample. The data were taken from a study of radiotherapy plus CTLA-4 blockade in lung cancer (dated by TCRdb to between 2017 and 2018). Looking at the study overall: Among the enrolled patients, around 19% had an objective response, and 31% reached disease control.

The study tested focal radiation therapy combined with CTLA-4 blockade (ipilimumab) in patients with chemo-refractory metastatic non-small-cell lung cancer. As encoded in the germline V gene, CDR1 is KGHSH while CDR2 is LQKENI. Germline trimming amounts to 1 base on V and 5 bases on J, with 11 as the count of junction bases outside the gene matches. Including cysteine and phenylalanine, the CDR3 has 16 amino acids. The only DNA kept is the CDR3, 48 bases in frame from the first base. Study-level results and caveats: The strongest predictors of response were reported to be early dynamic shifts in blood T cell clones along with a rise in serum interferon-beta following radiation. After treatment with radiotherapy and ipilimumab, TCR clones that originated in tumors expanded in peripheral blood.

This clonotype originated in a human donor with non-small cell lung cancer that progressed on radiotherapy plus ipilimumab. The chain links TRBV18 with TRBJ2-7; 7 bases in the middle match TRBD2. The material sequenced was peripheral blood, taken from a patient treated with radiotherapy plus ipilimumab. The CDR3 corresponds to CASSPLFGGENHEQYF. The base sequence is TGTGCCAGCTCACCACTTTTTGGGGGGGAGAACCACGAGCAGTACTTC. Here the CDR3 is joined to the reference TRBV18 and TRBJ2-7 genes, and the full variable domain is: NAGVMQNPRHLVRRRGQEARLRCSPMKGHSHVYWYRQLPEEGLKFMVYLQKENIIDESGMPKERFSAEFPKEGPSILRIQQVVRGDSAAYFCASSPLFGGENHEQYFGPGTRLTVT.